This T cell receptor beta chain originates from a study of spatial heterogeneity in lung cancer (dated by TCRdb to the late 2010s). With regard to the full study: The donors were 65 to 90 patients from the lung TRACERx cohort who had early-stage, untreated non-small cell lung cancer. Nonsynonymous mutation counts, determined by whole-exome sequencing of tumor tissue, were related to TCR repertoire features. In the raw uncorrected reads, each unique combination of TCR and UMI appeared more than ten times on average. Both alpha and beta chains were TCR-sequenced in around 220 tumor regions, approximately 68 matched nontumor lung samples and over 55 PBMC samples obtained at surgery. Beta-chain transcripts were consistently detected in greater numbers than alpha-chain transcripts, which likely reflects a higher abundance of beta-chain transcripts. Follow-up PBMC samples were sequenced whenever available, and the median time to follow-up was roughly two years after resection. In non-small cell lung cancer, the study made a quantitative comparison of TCR alpha and beta repertoires among multiple tumor regions, matched nontumor lung and blood.

The germline ends are 5 bases apart after V is trimmed by 4 bases and J by 2 bases. Inclusive of the bounding cysteine and phenylalanine, the CDR3 is 12 residues long. The DNA shown is the 36-base CDR3, in frame from base 1. The germline V gene (reference sequence) specifies SEHNR as CDR1 and FQNEAQ as CDR2. Beyond this particular receptor, the publication reports: Only 13 to 15 patients were included in the comparisons of baseline and follow-up blood repertoires. Ubiquitous expanded tumor TCRs were detected in blood more often at tumor resection than at routine follow-up. Additional single-cell paired TCR alpha and beta sequencing was considered necessary to confirm, at a functional level, the hypothesis that regional TCRs recognize regional mutations.

The sample's time point label, in plain terms: blood at routine non-recurrence follow-up after resection. Without any cell sorting, TCR sequencing was performed on whole RNA extracted either from tumor and nontumor lung tissue or from cryopreserved PBMC samples. A patient was chosen for TCR sequencing only when enough RNA was available from at least two tumor regions. Library preparation employed 5' RACE. Sequencing instrument: NextSeq 500. In the TCR library protocol, a unique molecular identifier was attached to each TCR cDNA molecule so that PCR and sequencing errors could be corrected. The authors' pipeline ran thus. Decombinator tools were used for TCR identification, UMI-based error correction and CDR3 extraction. TCRs above a frequency of 2 per 1,000, corresponding to the top 1% of the tumor frequency distribution, were defined as expanded. Renyi diversity was calculated using the R vegan package after each repertoire was subsampled 100 times to 5,000 TCRs. To build CDR3 similarity networks, amino acid triplet string-kernel similarity was used, and CDR3s were connected when their pairwise similarity was above 0.82. In TCRdb, the public reads were trimmed at Q25 with fastp and aligned with MiXCR, with productive beta chains retained. Identical CDR3 proteins give one entry, which carries the most common genes and DNA. The V and J calls were not made by the authors but by TCRdb's processing. The sample table contains 95,000 to 130,000 distinct CDR3 sequences; only one count was recorded for 12% of them. The top ten clonotypes cover approximately 15% of the sample.

At least ten counts were recorded for this clonotype. Which antigen it targets is not known. Qualities for individual bases were not recorded, and no much larger clone is one base off. The clonotype was recovered from a male donor with early-stage non-small cell lung cancer. The rearranged chain carries TRBV7-9 and TRBJ1-1; the D gene cannot be named for sure. The sequencing used PBMCs, collected at follow-up. The CDR3 loop reads CASSSQNTEAFF. In nucleotides, the sequence is TGTGCCAGCAGCTCACAAAACACTGAAGCTTTCTTT.